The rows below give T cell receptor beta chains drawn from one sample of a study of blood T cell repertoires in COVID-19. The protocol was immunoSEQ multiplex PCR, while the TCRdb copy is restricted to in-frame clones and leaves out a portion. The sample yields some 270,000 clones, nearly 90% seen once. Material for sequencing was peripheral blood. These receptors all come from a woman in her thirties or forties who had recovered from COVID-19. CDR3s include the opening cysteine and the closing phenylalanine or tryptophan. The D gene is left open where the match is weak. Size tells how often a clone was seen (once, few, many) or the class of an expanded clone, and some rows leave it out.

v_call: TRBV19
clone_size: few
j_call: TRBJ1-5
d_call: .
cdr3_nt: TGTGCCAGTAGCGACCGGGACAAAGGGACCAATCAGCCCCAGCATTTT
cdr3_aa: CASSDRDKGTNQPQHF

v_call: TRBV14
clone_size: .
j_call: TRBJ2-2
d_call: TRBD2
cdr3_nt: TGTGCCAGCGGGAGATTGGGACTAGGGAACACCGGGGAGCTGTTTTTT
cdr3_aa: CASGRLGLGNTGELFF

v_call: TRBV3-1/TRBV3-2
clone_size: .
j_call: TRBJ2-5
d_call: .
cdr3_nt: TGTGCCAGCAGCCGGCGAATCGGCCGGACTCGGGGGGAGACCCAGTACTTC
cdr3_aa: CASSRRIGRTRGETQYF

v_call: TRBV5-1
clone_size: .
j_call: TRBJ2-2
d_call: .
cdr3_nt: TGCGCCAGCAGCCGATCTAACAGGGACACCGGGGAGCTGTTTTTT
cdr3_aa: CASSRSNRDTGELFF

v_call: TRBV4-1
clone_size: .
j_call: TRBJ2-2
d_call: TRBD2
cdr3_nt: TGCGCCAGCAGCCAGCAACTAGCGGGGCTAAACACCGGGGAGCTGTTTTTT
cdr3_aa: CASSQQLAGLNTGELFF

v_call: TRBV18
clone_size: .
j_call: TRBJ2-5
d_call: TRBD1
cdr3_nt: TGTGCCAGCTCACCAGGGACAGGGAGTCGTGAGACCCAGTACTTC
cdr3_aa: CASSPGTGSRETQYF

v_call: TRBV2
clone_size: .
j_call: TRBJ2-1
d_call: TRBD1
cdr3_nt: TGTGCCAGCAGTGAAACAGGGACAGGGGCCTACAATGAGCAGTTCTTC
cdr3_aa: CASSETGTGAYNEQFF

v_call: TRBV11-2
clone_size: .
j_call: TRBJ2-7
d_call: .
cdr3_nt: TGTGCCAGCAGCTTAGATTATATTGAGAGAAAGTACTTC
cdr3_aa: CASSLDYIERKYF

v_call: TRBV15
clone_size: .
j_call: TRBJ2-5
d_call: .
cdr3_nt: TGTGCCACCAGCAGAGATGCGCAGACCCAGTACTTC
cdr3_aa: CATSRDAQTQYF

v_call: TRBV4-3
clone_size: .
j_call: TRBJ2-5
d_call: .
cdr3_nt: TGCGCCAGCAGCCAAAGGGGGAGGGCTGAGACCCAGTACTTC
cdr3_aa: CASSQRGRAETQYF

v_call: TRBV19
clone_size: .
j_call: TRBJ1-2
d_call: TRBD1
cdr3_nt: TGTGCCAGTAACACCGAGGGACAGCGAAACTATGGCTACACCTTC
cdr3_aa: CASNTEGQRNYGYTF

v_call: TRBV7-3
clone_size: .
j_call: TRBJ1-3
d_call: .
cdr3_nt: TGTGCCAGCAGCTTAGCCGAGGTAGTACGATCCTCTGGAAACACCATATATTTT
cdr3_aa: CASSLAEVVRSSGNTIYF

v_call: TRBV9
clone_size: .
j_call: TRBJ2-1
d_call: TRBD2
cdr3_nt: TGTGCCAGCAGCGTTCTAGCGGGGCCCTACAATGAGCAGTTCTTC
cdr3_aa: CASSVLAGPYNEQFF

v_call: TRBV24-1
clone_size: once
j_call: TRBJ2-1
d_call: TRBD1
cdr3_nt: TGTGCCACCAGTGACAACAGGGGGCCAATGGACAATGAGCAGTTCTTC
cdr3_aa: CATSDNRGPMDNEQFF

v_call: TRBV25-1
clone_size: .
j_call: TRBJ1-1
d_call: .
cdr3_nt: TGTGCCAGCAGACAGGGCCCTGAAGCTTTCTTT
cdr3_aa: CASRQGPEAFF

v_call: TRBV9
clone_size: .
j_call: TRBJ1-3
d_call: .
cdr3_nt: TGTGCCAGCAGCAGGCGACAGAACCCCTCTGGAAACACCATATATTTT
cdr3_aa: CASSRRQNPSGNTIYF

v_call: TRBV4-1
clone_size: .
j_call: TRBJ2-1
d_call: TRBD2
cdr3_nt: TGCGCCAGCAGCCAATTGGGGCTAGCGGGGGGAACCACCTACAATGAGCAGTTCTTC
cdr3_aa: CASSQLGLAGGTTYNEQFF

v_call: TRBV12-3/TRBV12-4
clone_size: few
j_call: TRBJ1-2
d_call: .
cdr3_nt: TGTGCCAGCAGTTTCCCTCGGGATGGCTACACCTTC
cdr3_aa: CASSFPRDGYTF

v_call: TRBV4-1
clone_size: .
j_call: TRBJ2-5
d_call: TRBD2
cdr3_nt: TGCGCCAGCAGCCAAGTAGCGGGGGGGCTGGAGACCCAGTACTTC
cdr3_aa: CASSQVAGGLETQYF

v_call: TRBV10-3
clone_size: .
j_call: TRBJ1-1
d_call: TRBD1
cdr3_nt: TGTGCCATCAGCGAGACAGGGGGTTACACTGAAGCTTTCTTT
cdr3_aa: CAISETGGYTEAFF

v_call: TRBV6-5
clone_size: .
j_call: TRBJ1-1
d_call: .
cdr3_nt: TGTGCCAGCAGGGAGGACGCAAACACTGAAGCTTTCTTT
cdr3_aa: CASREDANTEAFF

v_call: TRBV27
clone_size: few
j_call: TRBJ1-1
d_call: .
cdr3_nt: TGTGCCAGCAGTATACCCGGGACGGGGGACACTGAAGCTTTCTTT
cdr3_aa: CASSIPGTGDTEAFF

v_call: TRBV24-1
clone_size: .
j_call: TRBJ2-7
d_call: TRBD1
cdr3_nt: TGTGCCACCAGTGATCTTGGGACAGGTGAGTACTTC
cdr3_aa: CATSDLGTGEYF

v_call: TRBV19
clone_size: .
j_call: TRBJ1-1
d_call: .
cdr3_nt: TGTGCCAGTATTAACAGAGAGAACACTGAAGCTTTCTTT
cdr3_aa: CASINRENTEAFF

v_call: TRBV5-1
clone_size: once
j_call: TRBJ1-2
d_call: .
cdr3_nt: TGCGCCAGCAGCTTGGAATGGGGGCCCAACTATGGCTACACCTTC
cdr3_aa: CASSLEWGPNYGYTF

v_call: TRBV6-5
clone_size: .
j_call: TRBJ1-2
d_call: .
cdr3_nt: TGTGCCACCCTTACCTTGACAGACAACTATGGCTACACCTTC
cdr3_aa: CATLTLTDNYGYTF

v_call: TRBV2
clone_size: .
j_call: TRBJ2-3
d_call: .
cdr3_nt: TGTGCCAGCAGTGAATGGGCAGACCCTAGCACAGATACGCAGTATTTT
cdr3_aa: CASSEWADPSTDTQYF

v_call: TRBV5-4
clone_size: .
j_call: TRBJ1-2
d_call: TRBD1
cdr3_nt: TGTGCCAGCAGCTTGCCTGACAGGGTTAACTATGGCTACACCTTC
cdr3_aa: CASSLPDRVNYGYTF

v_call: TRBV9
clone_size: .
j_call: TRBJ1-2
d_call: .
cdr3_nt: TGTGCCAGCAGCCTTATAGCAGGACAGCCAATTTATGGCTACACCTTC
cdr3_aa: CASSLIAGQPIYGYTF

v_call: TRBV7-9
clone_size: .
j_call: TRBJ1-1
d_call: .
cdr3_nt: TGTGCCAGCAGCCCCCGAGGTACTTTCCTAGGCACTGAAGCTTTCTTT
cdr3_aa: CASSPRGTFLGTEAFF

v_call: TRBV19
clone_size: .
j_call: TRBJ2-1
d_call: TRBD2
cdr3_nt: TGTGCCAGTAATCTTGCGGGAGGGAACAATGAGCAGTTCTTC
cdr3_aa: CASNLAGGNNEQFF

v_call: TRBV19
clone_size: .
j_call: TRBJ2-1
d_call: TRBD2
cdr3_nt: TGTGCCAGTAGTGCCGGGACTAGCGGGACCTCTGCTTACAATGAGCAGTTCTTC
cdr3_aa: CASSAGTSGTSAYNEQFF

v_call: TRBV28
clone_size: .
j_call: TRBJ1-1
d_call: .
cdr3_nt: TGTGCCAGCAGTTTGTTGTCGTCTGAAGCTTTCTTT
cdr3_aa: CASSLLSSEAFF

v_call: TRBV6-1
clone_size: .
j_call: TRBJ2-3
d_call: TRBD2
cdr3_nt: TGTGCCAGCAGTGATTGGATAGCGGGGGGGACAGATACGCAGTATTTT
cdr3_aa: CASSDWIAGGTDTQYF

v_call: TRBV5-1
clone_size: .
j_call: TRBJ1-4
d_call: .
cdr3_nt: TGCGCCAGCACCGTCACGGGGGGCCCATATGAAAAACTGTTTTTT
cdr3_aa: CASTVTGGPYEKLFF